This entry lists 28 T cell receptor beta chains sequenced from one sample in a study of shared clonotypes between healthy human individuals. Profiling relied on immunoSEQ multiplex PCR, and the TCRdb table lists in-frame clones only, not all of them. The sample contains 2 million to 2.5 million clones, around 90% of which appear only once. Input material: naive CD4+ T cells from PBMCs. The subset denotes: CD45RA+ positively selected. The source of these receptors is a man aged 18 to 30 in good health. Some clones in this sample may be carry-over from other donors' samples.

V is TRBV7-3 and J is TRBJ2-3, with D hard to call. Trimming pared 4 bases from V and 5 bases from J, leaving 10 bases between. The V gene's germline CDR1 is SGHTA and CDR2 FQGTGA. This CDR3 comprises 13 residues. For the CDR3, the DNA is TGTGCCAGCAGCTACGACCCCAAAGATACGCAGTATTTT. Its translation: CASSYDPKDTQYF.

This rearrangement joins TRBV18 to TRBJ2-5; D gene unclear. The germline CDR1 and CDR2 sequences are KGHSH and LQKENI. V lost 2 bases, J lost 5 bases, and 15 bases lay in between. This CDR3 contains 15 residues. DNA for the CDR3: TGTGCCAGCTCACCATCTTTAGGAGCATCGGAGACCCAGTACTTC. This sequence encodes CASSPSLGASETQYF.

This clone appeared once. The genes are TRBV28 and TRBJ1-2; no clear D gene. Per germline, CDR1 MDHEN and CDR2 SYDVKM. V dropped 8 bases and J dropped 12 bases, with 28 bases sitting between them. This CDR3 contains 15 residues. The CDR3 DNA reads TGTGCCAGCGCTCCCCCCTCAGGTGGGCTTACCCGGGACACCTTC. Translated: CASAPPSGGLTRDTF.

The chain is built from TRBV28 and TRBJ1-3; tentatively, D is TRBD1 (6 bases). V lost 1 base, J lost 4 bases, and 11 bases lay in between. The CDR3 totals 15 residues. Germline CDR1 MDHEN, CDR2 SYDVKM. The CDR3 DNA is TGTGCCAGCAGTTTATCAGGGGCGAGGGGAAACACCATATATTTT. Its translation is CASSLSGARGNTIYF.

A word on this clone: Other DNA sequences within the sample encode an identical CDR3. V is TRBV7-3 and J is TRBJ2-2, with D hard to call. The CDR3 totals 12 residues. Germline CDR1 is SGHTA and CDR2 is FQGTGA. The V and J ends lost 5 bases and 4 bases respectively, with 5 bases between them. The CDR3 region is CASSPGTGELFF. The CDR3 region has the DNA TGTGCCAGCAGCCCCGGCACCGGGGAGCTGTTTTTT.

The rearrangement joins TRBV30 to TRBJ1-2; D unclear. Per germline, CDR1 GTSNPN and CDR2 SVGIG (reference sequence). V was clipped by 3 bases and J by 7 bases, with 12 bases between them. The CDR3 spans 12 residues. CDR3 loop: CAWREGIAGYTF. CDR3 coding DNA: TGTGCCTGGAGAGAGGGAATCGCTGGCTACACCTTC.

The CDR3 reads CASSFQGRPQETQYF. The CDR3 DNA is TGTGCCAGCAGTTTTCAGGGGCGGCCTCAAGAGACCCAGTACTTC. The V gene is TRBV28, the J gene TRBJ2-5; D may be TRBD1 (6 bases). The V gene lost 3 bases and the J gene lost 2 bases, with 13 bases spanning the gap. Germline values: CDR1 MDHEN, CDR2 SYDVKM. The CDR3 has 15 residues.

The genes are TRBV5-1 and TRBJ2-2, with no clear D. The CDR3 totals 13 residues. Germline V gene sequence: CDR1 SGHRS, CDR2 YFSETQ. V was trimmed by 0 bases and J by 6 bases, leaving 6 bases between them. The DNA for the CDR3 is TGCGCCAGCAGCTTGGCTTGGGCCGGGGAGCTGTTTTTT. This codes for CASSLAWAGELFF.

The DNA of the CDR3 is TGCGCCAGCAGCTATATCGTGTGGCAGACGGGGCCGACAGATACGCAGTATTTT. Protein: CASSYIVWQTGPTDTQYF. J is TRBJ2-3 and V is TRBV5-1, with D perhaps being TRBD1 or TRBD2 (5 bases each). The V gene's germline CDR1 is SGHRS and CDR2 YFSETQ. Deletions cut 3 bases from V and 3 bases from J, with 23 bases between. This CDR3 contains 18 residues. The full variable domain, rest sourced from reference TRBV5-1 and TRBJ2-3, is KAGVTQTPRYLIKTRGQQVTLSCSPISGHRSVSWYQQTPGQGLQFLFEYFSETQRNKGNFPGRFSGRQFSNSRSEMNVSTLELGDSALYLCASSYIVWQTGPTDTQYFGPGTRLTVL.

The chain uses TRBV7-9 and TRBJ2-1, with 8 nucleotides matching TRBD2. The CDR3 is 17 amino acids. The V gene's germline CDR1 is SEHNR and CDR2 FQNEAQ (reference sequence). V was clipped by 6 bases and J by 1 base; unmatched bases: 11. The CDR3 protein is CASSSLAGGPSYNEQFF. CDR3 DNA: TGTGCCAGCAGTTCGCTGGCGGGAGGACCTTCCTACAATGAGCAGTTCTTC.

The chain combines TRBV11-2 with TRBJ2-7, with D perhaps being TRBD1 or TRBD2 (5 bases each). Germline values: CDR1 SGHAT, CDR2 FQNNGV. The V end was cut by 5 bases, the J end by 2 bases, with 16 bases between. CDR3 length: 15 residues. The CDR3 DNA reads TGTGCCAGCAGCCAGGGACCACTGAAGCCCTACGAGCAGTACTTC. The encoded protein is CASSQGPLKPYEQYF.

The chain joins TRBV10-1 to TRBJ1-1; D not resolved. V lost 4 bases and J lost 6, with 15 bases in between. The CDR3 totals 14 residues. Germline assignment: CDR1 WNHNN and CDR2 SYGVQD (reference sequence). The CDR3: CASSAIRLRAEAFF. The CDR3 nucleotides read TGCGCCAGCAGTGCAATACGTCTTCGAGCTGAAGCTTTCTTT.

V is TRBV6-5 and J is TRBJ2-1; 7 bases are a match to TRBD2. J lost 3 bases, V lost 2 bases, and 7 bases had no gene match. In germline, CDR1 is MNHEY, CDR2 SVGAGI. CDR3 length equals 16 residues. CDR3 sequence (DNA): TGTGCCAGCAGTTACGAGGGCGGGAGATTCTACAATGAGCAGTTCTTC. Protein sequence: CASSYEGGRFYNEQFF.

The chain has TRBV7-9 and TRBJ2-3, with a weak D call TRBD2 (6 bases). The CDR3 is made up of 14 amino acids. Germline values: CDR1 SEHNR, CDR2 FQNEAQ (reference sequence). The ends were cut back, 5 bases at V and 5 bases at J, with 14 bases in the middle. The CDR3 DNA sequence: TGTGCCAGCAGCAGGAGGGCCCTGGGAGATACGCAGTATTTT. The encoded protein is CASSRRALGDTQYF. The complete variable domain, with remaining parts taken from reference TRBV7-9 and TRBJ2-3, reads DTGVSQNPRHKITKRGQNVTFRCDPISEHNRLYWYRQTLGQGPEFLTYFQNEAQLEKSRLLSDRFSAERPKGSFSTLEIQRTEQGDSAMYLCASSRRALGDTQYFGPGTRLTVL.

The chain recombines TRBV7-9 with TRBJ2-3; D is unresolved. V lost 5 bases, J lost 6 bases, and 24 bases lay in between. This CDR3 contains 17 residues. CDR1 is SEHNR and CDR2 is FQNEAQ in the germline V gene (reference sequence). In DNA form, the CDR3 reads TGTGCCAGCAGCCTCAACACTGAGTCACTCTTTGGGGATACGCAGTATTTT. Translation: CASSLNTESLFGDTQYF.

V and J are TRBV28 and TRBJ1-5; possibly TRBD1 for D (5 bases). The CDR3 is 16 residues long. Germline CDR1 reads MDHEN; CDR2 reads SYDVKM. Trimming pared 3 bases from V and 0 bases from J, leaving 12 bases between. As DNA, the CDR3 is TGTGCCAGCAGTTTGGTCAGGGTAGGTAGCAATCAGCCCCAGCATTTT. Protein sequence: CASSLVRVGSNQPQHF.

This clone was picked up a small number of times. The V and J genes are TRBV30 and TRBJ1-1, with unresolved D. Germline CDR1 GTSNPN, CDR2 SVGIG (reference sequence). Trimming removed 1 base from V and 7 bases from J, with 7 bases in between. The CDR3 spans 11 residues. The CDR3 sequence: CAWSGEIEAFF. CDR3 coding DNA: TGTGCCTGGAGTGGGGAGATTGAAGCTTTCTTT.

The chain uses TRBV7-2 and TRBJ2-5, with TRBD2 as a possible D gene (5 bases). Germline loops: CDR1 SGHTA, CDR2 FQGNSA. This CDR3 has 15 residues. The V gene lost 2 bases and the J gene lost 1 base, with 11 bases spanning the gap. DNA for the CDR3: TGTGCCAGCAGCTTAAGCGGTTCCCCCCAAGAGACCCAGTACTTC. Translating it yields CASSLSGSPQETQYF.

This chain links TRBV5-6 with TRBJ2-7; D is uncertain. Germline V gene lookup returns CDR1 SGHDT and CDR2 YYEEEE. V lost 0 bases, J lost 5 bases, and 12 bases lay in between. The CDR3 length is 14 residues. CDR3 sequence: CASSLGRDNHEQYF. The CDR3, as DNA: TGTGCCAGCAGCTTGGGTAGGGATAACCACGAGCAGTACTTC.

This chain links TRBV11-2 with TRBJ2-4; a possible D gene is TRBD2 (6 bases). Trimming removed 3 bases from V and 4 bases from J, with 7 bases in between. Germline assignment: CDR1 SGHAT and CDR2 FQNNGV. This CDR3 spans 13 amino acids. The CDR3 reads CASSFREKNIQYF. The CDR3 DNA reads TGTGCCAGCAGCTTCCGGGAGAAAAACATTCAGTACTTC. The whole variable domain, remainder taken from reference TRBV11-2 and TRBJ2-4, is EAGVAQSPRYKIIEKRQSVAFWCNPISGHATLYWYQQILGQGPKLLIQFQNNGVVDDSQLPKDRFSAERLKGVDSTLKIQPAKLEDSAVYLCASSFREKNIQYFGAGTRLSVL.

A remark on this clone: Different DNA sequences within this sample yield the same CDR3. The chain links TRBV28 to TRBJ2-1, with no clear D. CDR1 MDHEN and CDR2 SYDVKM come from the germline V gene. CDR3 length equals 11 residues. Trimming removed 2 bases at V and 10 bases at J, with 6 bases between. CDR3 coding DNA: TGTGCCAGCAGTTTAGGATACGAGCAGTTCTTC. Translated, it gives CASSLGYEQFF.

The J gene is TRBJ2-2, the V gene TRBV5-1; possible D gene TRBD2, 6 bases. Trimming removed 2 bases at V and 4 bases at J, with 12 bases between. The CDR3 has 15 amino acids. Germline V gene data show CDR1 as SGHRS and CDR2 as YFSETQ. This CDR3 is CASSFAGPGTGELFF. The CDR3 DNA follows: TGCGCCAGCAGCTTCGCGGGGCCAGGCACCGGGGAGCTGTTTTTT.

The chain joins TRBV29-1 to TRBJ1-5, with D possibly TRBD1 on 5 matching bases. CDR1 is SQVTM and CDR2 is ANQGSEA in the germline V gene. The CDR3 contains 13 residues. The ends were cut back, 7 bases at V and 9 bases at J, with 19 bases in the middle. The CDR3 region is CSGQEVMGRPQHF. CDR3 bases: TGCAGCGGCCAGGAAGTTATGGGGCGGCCCCAGCATTTT.

The CDR3 spells CASSRDRGDTQYF. In DNA form, the CDR3 reads TGTGCCAGCAGTAGGGACAGGGGCGATACGCAGTATTTT. This chain connects TRBV2 to TRBJ2-3; 10 bases match TRBD1. Germline CDR1 SNHLY, CDR2 FYNNEI. With V trimmed by 5 bases and J by 6 bases, 2 bases remained unmatched. The CDR3 sequence is 13 residues long.

The rearrangement joins TRBV5-1 to TRBJ2-3; tentatively, D is TRBD1 (6 bases). Per germline, CDR1 SGHRS and CDR2 YFSETQ. V shed 2 bases and J shed 3 bases, with 22 bases lying between them. The CDR3 runs 18 residues. The CDR3 DNA reads as TGCGCCAGCAGCTTCCTCCCCGCTCACAGGGAAGAGACAGATACGCAGTATTTT. Translated: CASSFLPAHREETDTQYF.

The J gene is TRBJ1-1, the V gene TRBV6-5; no reliable D call. This CDR3 has 12 amino acids. Germline-derived CDR1 and CDR2 are MNHEY and SVGAGI. The V and J ends lost 6 bases and 10 bases respectively, with 15 bases between them. This chain's CDR3 is CASSPTRPGAFF. The CDR3 nucleotides read TGTGCCAGCAGCCCTACACGGCCTGGAGCTTTCTTT.

The CDR3 sequence: CASSLASKETQYF. The CDR3 DNA sequence: TGTGCCAGCAGCCTGGCTAGTAAAGAGACCCAGTACTTC. The rearrangement links TRBV7-8 to TRBJ2-5; D uncertain. Trimming stripped 5 bases from V and 3 bases from J, with 10 bases between. The CDR3 covers 13 residues. Germline values: CDR1 SGHVS, CDR2 FQNEAQ.

The gene calls are TRBV18 and TRBJ2-3; 8 nucleotides line up with TRBD1. Per the germline V gene, CDR1 is KGHSH and CDR2 is LQKENI. Losses at the gene ends were 8 bases for V and 2 bases for J; bases not matched to a gene: 3. There are 13 residues in the CDR3. Written as DNA, the CDR3 is TGTGCCAGCGGACAGGGTGACACAGATACGCAGTATTTT. Protein sequence: CASGQGDTDTQYF.